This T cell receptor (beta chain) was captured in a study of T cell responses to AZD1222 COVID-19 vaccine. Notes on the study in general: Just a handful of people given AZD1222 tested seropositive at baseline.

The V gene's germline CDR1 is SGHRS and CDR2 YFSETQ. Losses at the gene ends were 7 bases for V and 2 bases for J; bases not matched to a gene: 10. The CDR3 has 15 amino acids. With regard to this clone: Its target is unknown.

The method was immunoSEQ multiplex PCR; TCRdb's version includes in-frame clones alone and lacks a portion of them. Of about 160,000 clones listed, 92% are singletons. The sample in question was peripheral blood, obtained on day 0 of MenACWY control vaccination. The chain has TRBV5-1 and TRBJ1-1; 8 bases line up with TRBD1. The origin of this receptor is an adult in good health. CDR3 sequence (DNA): TGCGCCAGCCGCGAATCTGACAGGGGAAACACTGAAGCTTTCTTT. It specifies CASRESDRGNTEAFF.